A single sample is the source of the 15 T cell receptor beta chains below, sequenced in a study of identical twins. TCRdb re-derived calls from the 5' RACE reads in MiXCR, one entry per CDR3 protein. The sample holds roughly 480,000 distinct CDR3 sequences, 24% seen once. The sample was also reused in another study, on T cells expressing NK-cell markers.

Material: CD4+ T cells sorted from blood. Receptors originate from a woman aged 18-29 years in good health.

This sequence joins TRBV15 and TRBJ2-2; 11 bases are shared with TRBD1. This CDR3 contains 14 residues. Germline values: CDR1 LNHNV, CDR2 YYDKDF (reference sequence). V lost 3 bases, J lost 6 bases, and 0 bases stayed unmatched. In nucleotides, the CDR3 is TGTGCCACCAGCAGGGACAGGGGGCCCGGGGAGCTGTTTTTT. This sequence encodes CATSRDRGPGELFF. Supplemented by reference TRBV15 and TRBJ2-2, the full variable domain reads DAMVIQNPRYQVTQFGKPVTLSCSQTLNHNVMYWYQQKSSQAPKLLFHYYDKDFNNEADTPDNFQSRRPNTSFCFLDIRSPGLGDTAMYLCATSRDRGPGELFFGEGSRLTVL.

This clonotype occurred many times. CDR3 DNA: TGCAGTGCTAGAGATCCGAAGACTGCCGCCTTCAATGAGCAGTTCTTC. It specifies CSARDPKTAAFNEQFF. The chain has TRBV20-1 and TRBJ2-1; no definite D call. CDR3 length: 16 amino acids. The V end lost 0 bases, the J end lost 6 bases, and 18 bases lay between the germline ends. Germline lookup yields CDR1 DFQATT and CDR2 SNEGSKA (reference sequence).

In this sample, this clonotype turned up a few times. The J gene is TRBJ1-6, the V gene TRBV20-1; tentatively, D is TRBD1 (5 bases). The CDR3 has 13 amino acids. Trimming removed 1 base at V and 6 bases at J, with 7 bases between. CDR1 is DFQATT, CDR2 SNEGSKA, per germline (reference sequence). In DNA form, the CDR3 reads TGCAGTGCTAGAGCCCAGGGTAATTCACCCCTCCACTTT. Translated, it gives CSARAQGNSPLHF.

In its sample, this clonotype was seen a few times. CDR3 coding DNA: TGTGCCAGCAGCCTAGGGCCCACTAGCAATCAGCCCCAGCATTTT. Amino acid sequence: CASSLGPTSNQPQHF. V and J are TRBV7-9 and TRBJ1-5; no reliable D call. The germline gives CDR1 SEHNR, CDR2 FQNEAQ (reference sequence). V was shortened by 5 bases and J by 0 bases, with 11 bases between the two germline ends. This CDR3 contains 15 residues.

The rearrangement links TRBV27 to TRBJ2-7; a possible D gene is TRBD1 (5 bases). The germline V and J ends were trimmed by 6 bases and 0 bases, with 15 bases remaining between them. CDR1 and CDR2 from the germline V gene are MNHEY and SMNVEV (reference sequence). This CDR3 is built from 15 residues. CDR3 sequence: CASSQRWGGSYEQYF. The CDR3 nucleotides are TGTGCCAGCAGCCAAAGGTGGGGCGGCTCCTACGAGCAGTACTTC.

The rearrangement links TRBV18 to TRBJ2-7; 8 nucleotides line up with TRBD2. Germline loops: CDR1 KGHSH, CDR2 LQKENI. This CDR3 contains 17 residues. V lost 2 bases and J lost 0; bases outside the gene matches: 9. The CDR3 loop is CASSPGASGPFSYEQYF. In DNA form, the CDR3 reads TGTGCCAGCTCACCAGGGGCTAGCGGGCCCTTCTCCTACGAGCAGTACTTC.

This clonotype was detected only a few times. The chain is built from TRBV5-1 and TRBJ1-6; possibly TRBD1 for D (5 bases). CDR1 and CDR2 from the germline V gene are SGHRS and YFSETQ. Between the trimmed V and J ends, which lost 0 bases and 14 bases, there was a span of 12 bases. The CDR3 runs 13 residues. CDR3 amino acids: CASSLVGASALHF. The CDR3 nucleotides are TGCGCCAGCAGCTTGGTAGGGGCTTCCGCCCTCCACTTT.

This clonotype was counted at least ten times. The chain recombines TRBV7-9 with TRBJ2-2; the D gene is possibly TRBD1 (5 bases). Germline V gene data show CDR1 as SEHNR and CDR2 as FQNEAQ (reference sequence). The CDR3 runs 15 residues. V lost 5 bases and J lost 13, with 23 bases in between. The CDR3 nucleotides read TGTGCCAGCAGCCTCCAAACCCTCAGGGTTGTAGGGCTGTTTTTT. Translated, it gives CASSLQTLRVVGLFF.

The chain links TRBV6-1 to TRBJ2-2, with D maybe TRBD1 (6 bases). The V gene's germline CDR1 is MNHNS and CDR2 SASEGT. V lost 10 bases and J lost 0, with 12 bases in between. The CDR3 runs to 14 residues. The CDR3 protein is CAKYGQTNTGELFF. CDR3 in DNA: TGTGCCAAGTACGGACAGACGAACACCGGGGAGCTGTTTTTT.

The V call is TRBV12-3 or TRBV12-4, the J call TRBJ2-6, with D perhaps TRBD1 (5 bases). Trimming shortened V by 5 bases and J by 2 bases, and 10 bases separated the two germline ends. The CDR3 totals 15 residues. The CDR3: CASSAAGTGANVLTF. In DNA, the CDR3 is TGTGCCAGCAGTGCCGCAGGGACTGGGGCCAACGTCCTGACTTTC.

Only a few counts were recorded for this clonotype. This chain connects TRBV18 to TRBJ2-5; D call uncertain. V gave up 3 bases and J gave up 5 bases, with 4 bases separating them. Per the germline V gene, CDR1 is KGHSH and CDR2 is LQKENI. CDR3 length: 11 amino acids. The CDR3 DNA is TGTGCCAGCTCACCTTGGGAGACCCAGTACTTC. It codes for CASSPWETQYF.

This chain connects TRBV20-1 to TRBJ2-5; D is ambiguous. Germline lookup yields CDR1 DFQATT and CDR2 SNEGSKA (reference sequence). The CDR3 is 14 residues long. The V and J ends lost 2 bases and 1 base respectively, with 11 bases between them. CDR3 sequence: CSARRPASQETQYF. Written as DNA, the CDR3 is TGCAGTGCTAGACGGCCTGCGTCCCAAGAGACCCAGTACTTC.

This clonotype was seen a handful of times. The genes are TRBV20-1 and TRBJ2-7, with D perhaps being TRBD1 or TRBD2 (6 bases each). This CDR3 comprises 14 residues. The V end lost 6 bases, the J end lost 4 bases, and 19 bases lay between the germline ends. Germline CDR1 is DFQATT and CDR2 is SNEGSKA (reference sequence). The CDR3 DNA reads TGCAGTGCCACGTCGTCCAGGGGAGGTTACGAGCAGTACTTC. It is translated as CSATSSRGGYEQYF.

Only a few counts were recorded for this clonotype. The chain combines TRBV5-1 with TRBJ2-1, with D possibly called TRBD1 or TRBD2 (6 bases each). Germline V gene sequence: CDR1 SGHRS, CDR2 YFSETQ. CDR3 length equals 16 residues. Trimming took 5 bases from V and 1 from J, leaving 16 bases between them. The CDR3 is CASRTGGAESYNEQFF. The DNA for the CDR3 is TGCGCCAGCAGGACAGGCGGGGCAGAATCCTACAATGAGCAGTTCTTC.

The CDR3 sequence is CASRRGPGVGYTF. In nucleotides, the CDR3 is TGTGCCAGCAGACGGGGGCCAGGGGTCGGCTACACCTTC. J is TRBJ1-2 and V is TRBV12-3 or TRBV12-4, with TRBD1 as a possible D gene (6 bases). CDR3 length equals 13 residues. V was shortened by 6 bases and J by 8 bases, with 16 bases between the two germline ends.